A selection of T cell receptor beta chains follows, all from one sample in a study of shared clonotypes between healthy human individuals. The method was immunoSEQ multiplex PCR; TCRdb's version includes in-frame clones alone and lacks a portion of them. The table has 900,000 to 1,200,000 clones, roughly 74% seen once. The sequenced material came from memory CD4+ T cells from PBMCs. All receptors derive from a man between 18 and 29 years old in good health. Some clones in this sample may be carry-over from other donors' samples. Both conserved end residues are trimmed from each CDR3. D genes are given only for firm matches. Not all rows give a size; the values are once, few, many and, for expanded clones, a class.

V	size	J	D	CDR3
TRBV2	-	TRBJ2-2	TRBD1	ASRADRGSTGELF
TRBV5-1	-	TRBJ2-3	TRBD2	ASSLATSGRALGTDTQY
TRBV5-1	once	TRBJ1-2	-	ASSLAAGISGYT
TRBV4-2	once	TRBJ2-1	-	ASSLTGRDYNEQF
TRBV11-2	-	TRBJ2-3	-	ASSFYEKAQY
TRBV29-1	-	TRBJ2-3	-	SVAGRTADTQY
TRBV5-1	-	TRBJ2-7	-	ASSFGGSEQY
TRBV5-1	-	TRBJ1-3	-	ASSSYNQGDTIY
TRBV10-1	-	TRBJ1-2	-	ASRRTNGYT
TRBV6-6	-	TRBJ1-2	-	ASSPSVGVGYT
TRBV19	-	TRBJ2-2	-	ASTRDRGELF
TRBV5-1	-	TRBJ2-2	-	ASSLIPRDNPTGELF
TRBV19	many	TRBJ1-4	-	ASSISGENEKLF
TRBV5-1	-	TRBJ2-1	-	ASSPSVGPIYEQF
TRBV9	-	TRBJ2-7	TRBD1	ASRGTGVEQY
TRBV14	-	TRBJ1-2	-	ASSQRRDSPLAGYT
TRBV6-1	-	TRBJ2-7	TRBD2	ASTEAAPLAGGTPYEQY